The clone carrying this T cell receptor (beta chain) is labeled as medium-sized. What it binds is unknown. Regarding time point: sample taken at primary tumor resection. Unsorted tumor, nontumor lung tissue or cryopreserved PBMC supplied the whole RNA. The entry originates in a study of spatial heterogeneity in lung cancer. Study-wide background: Across tumor regions, counts of TCR transcripts showed a strong correlation with a T cell module score derived from matched bulk RNA-seq. Raw reads showed each unique TCR and UMI combination turning up more than ten times on average. Study-level points and caveats: Tallies of expanded TCRs, which were sorted into ubiquitous and regional groups, correlated with counts of ubiquitous and regional nonsynonymous mutations, respectively. Tracking of tumor mutation counts was seen in expanded intratumoral alpha and beta TCR counts.

The CDR3 covers 13 residues. Trimming left V 3 bases short and J 1 base short, with 8 bases between. CDR1 and CDR2 (germline): SGHKS, YYEKEE (reference sequence). TCRdb reanalysed the 5' RACE reads using MiXCR and keeps one entry per CDR3 protein. Of 4,000 or so distinct CDR3 sequences listed, 6.5% to 10% are singletons. This clonotype was obtained from a male donor with early-stage non-small cell lung cancer. This chain connects TRBV5-5 to TRBJ2-7; D remains ambiguous. The sample here was lung tumor tissue, taken at surgery. The CDR3 sequence is CASSSYQSYEQYF. DNA for the CDR3: TGTGCCAGCAGCTCGTACCAATCCTACGAGCAGTACTTC.